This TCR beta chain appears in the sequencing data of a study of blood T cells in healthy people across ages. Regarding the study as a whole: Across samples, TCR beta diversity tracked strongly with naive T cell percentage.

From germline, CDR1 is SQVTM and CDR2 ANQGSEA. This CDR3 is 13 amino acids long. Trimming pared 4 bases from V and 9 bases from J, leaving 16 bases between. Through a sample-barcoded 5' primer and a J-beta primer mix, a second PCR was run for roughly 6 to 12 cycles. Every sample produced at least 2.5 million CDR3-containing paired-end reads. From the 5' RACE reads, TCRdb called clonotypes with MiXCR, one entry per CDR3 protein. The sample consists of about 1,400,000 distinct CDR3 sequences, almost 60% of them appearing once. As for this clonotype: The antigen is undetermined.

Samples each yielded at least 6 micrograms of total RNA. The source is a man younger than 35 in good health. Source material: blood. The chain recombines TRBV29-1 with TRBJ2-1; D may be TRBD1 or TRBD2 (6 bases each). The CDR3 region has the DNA TGCAGCGTTGTAAGGGGGGCGCGGGTTGAGCAGTTCTTC. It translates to CSVVRGARVEQFF.